This TCR beta chain was identified in a study of blood T cell repertoires in COVID-19. Across the study: Some COVID-19 samples were acute and others convalescent; all came from the United States, Italy and Spain.

All enrollees were about 18 to 95 years old and from 20 to 30 US areas. The length of the CDR3 is 15 residues. Germline V CDR1 and CDR2: SGHDT, YYEEEE. Trimming pared 2 bases from V and 4 bases from J, leaving 12 bases between. In the original processing: Researchers report that nucleated cell counts were estimated from reference gene primer amplification. Libraries were prepared by immunoSEQ multiplex PCR; TCRdb keeps only in-frame clonotypes and omits some of them. V and J calls and clone size are as listed in that table; D and trimming were resolved from the DNA. The sample yields roughly 150,000 clones, roughly 88% seen once.

The chain links TRBV5-6 to TRBJ2-2; a weak D match, TRBD1 (5 bases). The sequenced sample was PBMCs or T cells enriched from blood (not recorded which). This TCR derives from a man over 45 who had recovered from COVID-19. The CDR3 DNA is TGTGCCAGCAGCTTTTCAGGGTTTCTCACCGGGGAGCTGTTTTTT. This encodes CASSFSGFLTGELFF.